The 11 T cell receptor beta chains given below trace back to one sample, sequenced in a study of T cells in Graves' hyperthyroidism and ophthalmopathy. TCR beta CDR3 regions were amplified from RNA transcripts. A set of HTBI primers served as the primers for a first-round RT-PCR of the TCR CDR3. TCRdb re-called the multiplex PCR reads through MiXCR, storing one row per CDR3 protein. This table holds about 360,000 distinct CDR3 sequences, about 12% found once. The sequenced sample was blood. The receptors stem from a woman aged 18-35 years with Graves' hyperthyroidism.

V gene TRBV24-1 combines with J gene TRBJ1-2; D remains unclear. V was cut by 2 bases and J by 8 bases, with 11 bases left in between. Germline CDR1 and CDR2: KGHDR and SFDVKD. The CDR3 length is 13 residues. The CDR3 is CATSDSQKWGYTF. The DNA for the CDR3 is TGTGCCACCAGTGATTCCCAAAAATGGGGCTACACCTTC.

This clonotype was detected ten times or more. The J gene is TRBJ1-2, the V gene TRBV9, with D perhaps TRBD1 (5 bases). The CDR3 is 13 residues long. Trimming removed 0 bases from V and 7 bases from J, with 10 bases in between. Per the germline V gene, CDR1 is SGDLS and CDR2 is YYNGEE. CDR3 region: CASSVADRSGYTF. CDR3 DNA sequence: TGTGCCAGCAGCGTAGCAGACAGAAGTGGCTACACCTTC.

This chain joins TRBV14 and TRBJ1-2; D not resolved. Germline CDR1 is SGHDN and CDR2 is FVKESK. The ends were cut back, 0 bases at V and 6 bases at J, with 23 bases in the middle. The CDR3 length is 18 residues. The CDR3 region has the DNA TGTGCCAGCAGCCAAGATTTAGGCAGGCGCCCCTGTGGGAATGGCTACACCTTC. As protein: CASSQDLGRRPCGNGYTF.

The chain combines TRBV12-3 or TRBV12-4 with TRBJ2-3; D unresolved. V was shortened by 2 bases and J by 0 bases, with 9 bases between the two germline ends. CDR3 size: 15 residues. This CDR3 is CASSLTESSTDTQYF. The CDR3 DNA reads as TGTGCCAGCAGTTTAACAGAATCCAGCACAGATACGCAGTATTTT.

In its sample, this clonotype was seen many times. This chain joins TRBV2 and TRBJ2-7, with no clear D. This CDR3 has 12 amino acids. CDR1 and CDR2 from the germline V gene are SNHLY and FYNNEI. With 6 bases removed from V and 2 bases from J, the gap between germline ends came to 8 bases. CDR3 residues: CASRGITYEQYF. In DNA, the CDR3 is TGTGCCAGCAGGGGAATAACCTACGAGCAGTACTTC.

In this sample, this clonotype turned up many times. The V and J genes are TRBV11-2 and TRBJ2-7, with a tentative D call TRBD1 (6 bases). The CDR3 loop spans 15 amino acids. Trimming cost V 5 bases and J 0 bases, with 14 bases left between them. Per the germline V gene, CDR1 is SGHAT and CDR2 is FQNNGV. The DNA of the CDR3 is TGTGCCAGCAGCCTCGGGACATTTATCTCCTACGAGCAGTACTTC. This sequence encodes CASSLGTFISYEQYF.

The chain uses TRBV7-6 and TRBJ1-1, with TRBD1 as a possible D gene (5 bases). This CDR3 is 17 amino acids long. Germline CDR1 is SGHVS and CDR2 is FNYEAQ. The germline V and J ends were trimmed by 0 bases and 3 bases, with 17 bases remaining between them. This CDR3 is CASSLALLFGADTEAFF. The CDR3 DNA is TGTGCCAGCAGCTTAGCGCTCCTCTTTGGGGCGGACACTGAAGCTTTCTTT.

This clonotype showed up many times. The CDR3: CASSEGQAVGYTF. The CDR3 coding sequence is TGTGCCAGCAGTGAAGGACAGGCGGTTGGCTACACCTTC. This chain uses TRBV2 with TRBJ1-2, with D possibly being TRBD1 (6 bases). CDR1 is SNHLY and CDR2 is FYNNEI in the germline V gene. V shed 1 base and J shed 7 bases, with 10 bases lying between them. The length of the CDR3 is 13 residues. Together with reference TRBV2 and TRBJ1-2, the CDR3 gives the full variable domain: EPEVTQTPSHQVTQMGQEVILRCVPISNHLYFYWYRQILGQKVEFLVSFYNNEISEKSEIFDDQFSVERPDGSNFTLKIRSTKLEDSAMYFCASSEGQAVGYTFGSGTRLTVV.

In its sample, this clonotype was seen many times. The chain employs TRBV13 and TRBJ2-1; D is uncertain. This CDR3 comprises 11 residues. Germline CDR1 reads PRHDT; CDR2 reads FYEKMQ (reference sequence). Between the trimmed V and J ends, which lost 10 bases and 5 bases, there was a span of 9 bases. Here the CDR3 DNA reads TGTGCCACAAACACCGACAATGAGCAGTTCTTC. The encoded protein is CATNTDNEQFF. The variable domain in full, with the rest retrieved from reference TRBV13 and TRBJ2-1, is AAGVIQSPRHLIKEKRETATLKCYPIPRHDTVYWYQQGPGQDPQFLISFYEKMQSDKGSIPDRFSAQQFSDYHSELNMSSLELGDSALYFCATNTDNEQFFGPGTRLTVL.

In its sample, this clonotype was seen many times. A read error may produce the germline difference seen at one junction end. J is TRBJ2-3 and V is TRBV13; TRBD2 might be the D (6 bases). CDR3 size: 12 residues. The germline V gene encodes CDR1 PRHDT and CDR2 FYEKMQ (reference sequence). Written as DNA, the CDR3 is TGTGCCACCAGCGGGAGCACAGATACGCAGTATTTT. Amino acid sequence: CATSGSTDTQYF.

At least ten counts were recorded for this clonotype. The rearrangement uses TRBV3-1 and TRBJ2-7; D may be TRBD2 (5 bases). This CDR3 is built from 14 residues. Germline lookup yields CDR1 LGHDT and CDR2 YNNKEL (reference sequence). The ends were cut back, 1 base at V and 2 bases at J, with 9 bases in the middle. The CDR3: CASSQVEGPYEQYF. In nucleotides, the CDR3 is TGTGCCAGCAGCCAAGTTGAGGGTCCCTACGAGCAGTACTTC.